This TCR beta chain was sequenced for a study of blood T cell repertoires in COVID-19. The overall study: Collection of acute and convalescent COVID-19 samples took place in the United States, Italy and Spain. PBMCs, B-cell-depleted T cells, or T cells provided the cDNA or gDNA that made up the material.

The CDR3 has 16 residues. V was pared by 3 bases and J by 0 bases, with 5 bases of the junction left unmatched. CDR1 and CDR2 from the germline V gene are LNHDA and SQIVND (reference sequence). Participant-given clinical history determined each cohort assignment. A COVID-19 case was met by exposed participants within 2 weeks before study entry. Here immunoSEQ multiplex PCR was the method, and the copy in TCRdb shows in-frame clones only, minus some. Counted here are about 280,000 clones, about four fifths occurring once; the ten biggest clones make up 5%. The TCR was taken from a man in his forties or fifties who had been exposed to COVID-19. This chain links TRBV19 with TRBJ1-5; 7 nucleotides agree with TRBD1. The specimen was PBMCs or T cells enriched from blood (not recorded which). CDR3 sequence reads: CASSISGTVSNQPQHF. The CDR3, as DNA: TGTGCCAGTAGTATCTCCGGGACAGTTAGCAATCAGCCCCAGCATTTT. Based on the CDR3 plus reference TRBV19 and TRBJ1-5, the full variable domain is DGGITQSPKYLFRKEGQNVTLSCEQNLNHDAMYWYRQDPGQGLRLIYYSQIVNDFQKGDIAEGYSVSREKKESFPLTVTSAQKNPTAFYLCASSISGTVSNQPQHFGDGTRLSIL.